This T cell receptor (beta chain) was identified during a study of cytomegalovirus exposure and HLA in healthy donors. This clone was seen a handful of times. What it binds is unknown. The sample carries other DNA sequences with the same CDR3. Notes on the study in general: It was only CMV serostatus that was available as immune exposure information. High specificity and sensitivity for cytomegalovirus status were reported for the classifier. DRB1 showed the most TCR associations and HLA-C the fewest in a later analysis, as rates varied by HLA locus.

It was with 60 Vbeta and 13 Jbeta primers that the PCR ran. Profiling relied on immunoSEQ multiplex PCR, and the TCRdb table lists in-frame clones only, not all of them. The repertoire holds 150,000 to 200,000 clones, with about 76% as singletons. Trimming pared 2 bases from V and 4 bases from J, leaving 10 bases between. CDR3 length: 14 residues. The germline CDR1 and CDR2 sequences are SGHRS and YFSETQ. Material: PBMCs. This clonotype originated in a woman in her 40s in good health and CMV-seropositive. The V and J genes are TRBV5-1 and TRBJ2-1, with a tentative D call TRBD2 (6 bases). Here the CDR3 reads CASSLGGAYNEQFF. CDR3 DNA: TGCGCCAGCAGCTTAGGCGGGGCTTACAATGAGCAGTTCTTC.